The sequence of this TCR beta chain was determined in a study of T cell responses to AZD1222 COVID-19 vaccine. Germline V gene sequence: CDR1 MNHEY, CDR2 SVGAGI. The CDR3 is made up of 14 amino acids. Trimming left V 4 bases short and J 0 bases short, with 9 bases between. TCRdb's copy holds only in-frame clones and misses some; the assay was immunoSEQ multiplex PCR. The sample records 150,000 to 190,000 clones, 90% being singletons. The chain has TRBV6-5 and TRBJ1-1; D is unresolved. This receptor was obtained from an adult who received the AZD1222 COVID-19 vaccine. The sample in question was peripheral blood, obtained 28 days after the second AZD1222 dose. The CDR3 DNA reads as TGTGCCAGCAGTTTGTGGGCCATGAACACTGAAGCTTTCTTT. It codes for CASSLWAMNTEAFF.